The rows below give T cell receptor beta chains drawn from one sample of a study of CD8+ T cells in alopecia areata. Here immunoSEQ multiplex PCR was the method, and the copy in TCRdb shows in-frame clones only, minus some. The sample carries about 170,000 clones, 67% recorded once. The sequences come from CD8+ T cells sorted from blood, collected at week 0. All receptors come from a human donor with alopecia areata. Both conserved end residues are trimmed from each CDR3. A D gene is named only where the DNA matches it firmly.

d_gene,j_gene,v_gene,CDR3aa
TRBD1,TRBJ2-3,TRBV13,ASSSLTGSTDTQY
NA,TRBJ2-7,TRBV29-1,SGTSKGGEQY
TRBD1,TRBJ1-2,TRBV6-1,ASKLGQDHFYGYT
NA,TRBJ2-2,TRBV5-1,ASSLAGRRRGPTGELF
NA,TRBJ1-2,TRBV4-1,ASSQDWVNGYT
NA,TRBJ2-2,TRBV5-1,ASSPGQNTGELF
NA,TRBJ2-1,TRBV5-1,ASSVSNEQF
NA,TRBJ2-1,TRBV4-1,ASSQAYSRDNEQF
NA,TRBJ2-7,TRBV30,ALSDSSYEQY
NA,TRBJ1-2,TRBV29-1,SVDSSARPLGYT
TRBD1,TRBJ1-2,TRBV27,ASRALTTGRTYGYT
NA,TRBJ2-3,TRBV6-1,ATTWADTQY
TRBD1,TRBJ1-6,TRBV7-9,ASSQPGTGGNSPLH
NA,TRBJ2-2,TRBV13,ASSLGGSGELF
NA,TRBJ1-5,TRBV6-1,ATTNQPQH
NA,TRBJ2-5,TRBV5-6,ASSLLTGQETQY
NA,TRBJ2-5,TRBV29-1,SGWGQETQY
NA,TRBJ2-5,TRBV9,ASSINGQETQY
NA,TRBJ2-2,TRBV7-9,ASSSPGGATGELF
NA,TRBJ1-4,TRBV4-2,ASSQDKVATNEKLF
NA,TRBJ1-4,TRBV6-5,ASSYGSTNEKLF
NA,TRBJ1-1,TRBV5-6,ASSRPGASNTEAF
NA,TRBJ2-3,TRBV6-5,ASSYGTDTQY
NA,TRBJ1-2,TRBV13,ASRPDNPYGYT
NA,TRBJ1-1,TRBV10-3,AIMGARTEAF
NA,TRBJ1-5,TRBV27,ASSPSGHLRNQPQH
NA,TRBJ2-5,TRBV11-2,ASSHLQETQY
TRBD1,TRBJ1-2,TRBV13,ASSIGTGSDGYT
NA,TRBJ1-2,TRBV29-1,SVAGNDGYT
TRBD2,TRBJ2-3,TRBV7-9,ASSLGLAGGTDTQY
NA,TRBJ2-2,TRBV30,AWTADIKGEGYTGELF
NA,TRBJ1-5,TRBV15,ATSGGGILSNQPQH
NA,TRBJ2-4,TRBV2,ASINPWGEAKNIQY
NA,TRBJ2-2,TRBV10-1,ASSESFGELF
NA,TRBJ2-7,TRBV30,AWSVGQSYEQY
NA,TRBJ1-1,TRBV23-1,ASSQLPYRVEAF
NA,TRBJ1-5,TRBV30,AWSVGRAQH
NA,TRBJ1-6,TRBV6-1,ASLQYFSYNSPLH
NA,TRBJ2-7,TRBV5-1,ASSLGPAPYEQY